These 30 T cell receptor beta chains were all obtained from the same sample, sequenced in a study of response to subunit inactivated influenza vaccine. Via MiXCR, TCRdb re-called the RT-PCR reads, giving one row per CDR3 protein. This sample has 800,000 or so distinct CDR3 sequences, with roughly 20% found just once. The sequencing here drew on PBMCs from blood, taken more than 4 days after vaccination. Every receptor here comes from a man aged 45-65 years who received an inactivated influenza vaccine.

In this sample, this clonotype turned up a few times. J is TRBJ2-1 and V is TRBV3-1; a possible D gene is TRBD2 (5 bases). The CDR3 runs 15 residues. CDR1 is LGHDT and CDR2 is YNNKEL in the germline V gene (reference sequence). Trimming pared 4 bases from V and 0 bases from J, leaving 10 bases between. The CDR3 region is CASSRRRASYNEQFF. The CDR3 coding sequence is TGTGCCAGCAGCCGCAGGCGGGCCTCCTACAATGAGCAGTTCTTC.

The chain carries TRBV7-8 and TRBJ1-1; no clear D gene. This CDR3 comprises 14 residues. Germline-derived CDR1 and CDR2 are SGHVS and FQNEAQ. V was trimmed by 2 bases and J by 4 bases, leaving 11 bases between them. CDR3 nucleotides: TGTGCCAGCAGCTTAACCCCTTCTGGCACTGAAGCTTTCTTT. Its protein product is CASSLTPSGTEAFF.

The chain links TRBV4-2 to TRBJ2-1, with D possibly being TRBD2 (6 bases). The CDR3 is 15 residues long. Germline V gene sequence: CDR1 LGHNA, CDR2 YNFKEQ. Deletions cut 6 bases from V and 2 bases from J, with 14 bases between. The CDR3 protein is CASRSEGVTYNEQFF. CDR3 in DNA: TGTGCCAGCAGATCGGAGGGAGTCACCTACAATGAGCAGTTCTTC.

This clonotype has more than one count but fewer than ten. Germline and junction disagree at one end, which may indicate a read error. The V and J genes are TRBV12-3 or TRBV12-4 and TRBJ1-1, with D perhaps matching TRBD1 (6 bases). This CDR3 has 12 amino acids. In DNA form, the CDR3 reads TGTGCCAGCAGTACAGGGAGAACTGAAGTTTTCTTT. The encoded protein is CASSTGRTEVFF.

The chain uses TRBV5-1 and TRBJ2-7; D not certain. Trimming left V 0 bases short and J 5 bases short, with 12 bases between. Germline V gene lookup returns CDR1 SGHRS and CDR2 YFSETQ. This CDR3 spans 14 amino acids. The CDR3 is CASSLDSPLDEQYF. The CDR3 nucleotides are TGCGCCAGCAGCTTGGACAGTCCGTTGGACGAGCAGTACTTC.

The V call is TRBV6-2 or TRBV6-3, the J call TRBJ2-7; D remains ambiguous. In germline, CDR1 is MNHEY, CDR2 SVGEGT. The V end was cut by 5 bases, the J end by 6 bases, with 11 bases between. This CDR3 contains 12 residues. Here the CDR3 DNA reads TGTGCCAGCAGTCATTCCCCGGGCGAGCAGTACTTC. Translated, it gives CASSHSPGEQYF.

The chain recombines TRBV11-2 with TRBJ2-5, with 8 bases identical to TRBD1. The germline V gene has CDR1 SGHAT and CDR2 FQNNGV. The length of the CDR3 is 16 residues. The V gene end was trimmed by 0 bases and the J gene end by 4 bases; junction bases not matched to a gene: 7. This chain's CDR3 is CASSLERQGRVETQYF. For the CDR3, the DNA is TGTGCCAGCAGCTTAGAAAGACAGGGGCGAGTAGAGACCCAGTACTTC. Variable domain in full (rest from reference TRBV11-2 and TRBJ2-5): EAGVAQSPRYKIIEKRQSVAFWCNPISGHATLYWYQQILGQGPKLLIQFQNNGVVDDSQLPKDRFSAERLKGVDSTLKIQPAKLEDSAVYLCASSLERQGRVETQYFGPGTRLLVL.

V gene TRBV11-2 combines with J gene TRBJ2-2, with D perhaps matching TRBD1 or TRBD2 (6 bases each). Looked up from germline, CDR1 is SGHAT and CDR2 is FQNNGV. Trimming took 1 base from V and 11 from J, leaving 17 bases between them. The CDR3 contains 15 residues. The CDR3 here is CASSLVRGREAELFF. For the CDR3, the DNA is TGTGCCAGCAGCTTAGTCCGGGGGCGCGAGGCAGAGCTGTTTTTT.

This clonotype was observed a handful of times. The V call is TRBV7-2, the J call TRBJ2-6; D not resolved. The CDR3 spans 14 residues. In germline, CDR1 is SGHTA, CDR2 FQGNSA. V lost 5 bases, J lost 0 bases, and 5 bases lay in between. CDR3 residues: CASSQFSGANVLTF. DNA for the CDR3: TGTGCCAGCAGCCAGTTCTCTGGGGCCAACGTCCTGACTTTC.

There are a few counts of this clonotype. The J gene is TRBJ2-1, the V gene TRBV19; 7 positions agree with TRBD2. With 9 bases clipped from V and 0 bases from J, the junction kept 11 bases outside the gene matches. The CDR3 is 16 residues long. In germline, CDR1 is LNHDA, CDR2 SQIVND (reference sequence). The CDR3 sequence: CASSSGRGSSYNEQFF. CDR3 in DNA: TGTGCCAGCTCCAGTGGGCGCGGGAGCTCCTACAATGAGCAGTTCTTC.

This clonotype was picked up a small number of times. The chain is built from TRBV11-2 and TRBJ2-2; 9 bases map to TRBD2. The CDR3 runs to 15 residues. After removal of 6 bases from V and 4 bases from J, the junction contained 6 bases not matched to a gene. CDR1 and CDR2 from the germline V gene are SGHAT and FQNNGV. DNA for the CDR3: TGTGCCAGCAGTCCCGCGGGGGGGCTCACCGGGGAGCTGTTTTTT. It is translated as CASSPAGGLTGELFF. Filled out from reference TRBV11-2 and TRBJ2-2, the complete variable domain reads EAGVAQSPRYKIIEKRQSVAFWCNPISGHATLYWYQQILGQGPKLLIQFQNNGVVDDSQLPKDRFSAERLKGVDSTLKIQPAKLEDSAVYLCASSPAGGLTGELFFGEGSRLTVL.

In its sample, this clonotype was seen a few times. The J gene is TRBJ2-3, the V gene TRBV5-5; TRBD2 matches at 8 bases. CDR3 size: 14 residues. J lost 5 bases, V lost 5 bases, and 7 bases had no gene match. Germline V CDR1 and CDR2: SGHKS, YYEKEE (reference sequence). CDR3 sequence reads: CASRILAGGDTQYF. The CDR3, as DNA: TGTGCCAGCAGGATCCTAGCGGGCGGAGATACGCAGTATTTT.

This clonotype has a handful of counts. Compared with germline, one end of the junction differs, possibly owing to a read error. The V gene is TRBV10-3, the J gene TRBJ1-5; D possibly corresponds to TRBD1 (6 bases). The CDR3 loop spans 11 amino acids. Germline assignment: CDR1 ENHRY and CDR2 SYGVKD. CDR3 loop: CAISEGQLQHF. CDR3 bases: TGTGCCATCAGTGAGGGACAGCTCCAGCATTTT.

The CDR3 sequence is CASSVYSLMAGSSYEQYF. The CDR3 coding sequence is TGTGCCAGCAGCGTTTATTCCCTTATGGCGGGGAGCTCCTACGAGCAGTACTTC. The chain is built from TRBV11-2 and TRBJ2-7, with D possibly TRBD2 on 6 matching bases. Trimming took 5 bases from V and 0 from J, leaving 23 bases between them. Germline V gene lookup returns CDR1 SGHAT and CDR2 FQNNGV. The CDR3 is made up of 18 amino acids.

There are a few counts of this clonotype. The chain uses TRBV10-3 and TRBJ2-2; 11 nucleotides align to TRBD2. The germline V gene encodes CDR1 ENHRY and CDR2 SYGVKD. This CDR3 has 15 residues. V shed 6 bases, J shed 5 bases, and the junction held 5 bases outside the gene matches. The CDR3 DNA is TGTGCCATCAGGGACGGACTAGCGGGTACCGGGGAGCTGTTTTTT. Translated, it gives CAIRDGLAGTGELFF.

This chain's CDR3 is CSAERLAGGPHREQFF. The CDR3 DNA follows: TGCAGTGCGGAGAGACTAGCGGGAGGGCCGCACCGCGAGCAGTTCTTC. The chain employs TRBV20-1 and TRBJ2-1; 14 positions match TRBD2. The ends lost 6 bases at V and 10 bases at J; junction bases unmatched: 14. This CDR3 has 16 residues. Per germline, CDR1 DFQATT and CDR2 SNEGSKA (reference sequence).

This clonotype occurred a few times. The chain uses TRBV10-3 and TRBJ2-7; 11 bases line up with TRBD2. Germline values: CDR1 ENHRY, CDR2 SYGVKD. The ends lost 6 bases at V and 2 bases at J; junction bases unmatched: 6. The CDR3 is 15 amino acids. The CDR3 DNA is TGTGCCATCAGCTCCGGGACTAGCGGACCCTACGAGCAGTACTTC. It is translated as CAISSGTSGPYEQYF.

A word on this clonotype: Germline and junction disagree at one end, which may indicate a read error. In DNA form, the CDR3 reads TGCAGCGTTGGAGTAGCGGGGGGGCCTTGTACGTTC. Translated, it gives CSVGVAGGPCTF. V is TRBV29-1 and J is TRBJ2-1; TRBD2 matches at 11 bases. Germline V gene lookup returns CDR1 SQVTM and CDR2 ANQGSEA. The CDR3 has 12 amino acids.

This sequence joins TRBV6-2 or TRBV6-3 and TRBJ2-7, with TRBD1 matching over 7 bases. Germline V gene sequence: CDR1 MNHEY, CDR2 SVGEGT. V dropped 8 bases and J dropped 6; count of bases not matched to a gene: 10. The CDR3 runs 13 residues. The CDR3 loop reads CASQQGRVLEQYF. In DNA, the CDR3 is TGTGCCAGCCAACAGGGGCGGGTGCTCGAGCAGTACTTC.

This clonotype was detected only a few times. The J gene is TRBJ2-1, the V gene TRBV12-3 or TRBV12-4; unclear D gene. This CDR3 comprises 12 residues. Trimming left V 7 bases short and J 9 bases short, with 13 bases between. In DNA, the CDR3 is TGTGCCAGCACTACTCGTAGCAGTGAGCAGTTCTTC. Encoded protein: CASTTRSSEQFF.

The table lists this clonotype with a few counts. The chain couples TRBV6-4 to TRBJ2-3, with TRBD2 matching over 10 bases. The CDR3 runs 15 residues. The V gene's germline CDR1 is MRHNA and CDR2 SNTAGT. The trim removed 3 bases at V and 7 bases at J, leaving 7 bases unmatched. CDR3 region: CASSEASGSIYTQYF. The CDR3 coding sequence is TGTGCCAGCAGTGAGGCTAGCGGGAGTATCTATACGCAGTATTTT.

This clonotype was picked up a small number of times. The chain carries TRBV7-9 and TRBJ2-7, with unresolved D. Per germline, CDR1 SEHNR and CDR2 FQNEAQ (reference sequence). Trimming stripped 2 bases from V and 2 bases from J, with 16 bases between. The CDR3 runs to 16 residues. The CDR3 region has the DNA TGTGCCAGCAGCTTAAGATTGACTGACAATCCCTACGAGCAGTACTTC. Amino acids: CASSLRLTDNPYEQYF.

V and J are TRBV7-2 and TRBJ2-1, with 9 positions matching TRBD1. V shed 6 bases, J shed 10 bases, and the junction held 16 bases outside the gene matches. Germline values: CDR1 SGHTA, CDR2 FQGNSA. This CDR3 has 16 residues. The CDR3 loop is CASSPGTGLGNWEQFF. CDR3 nucleotides: TGTGCCAGCAGTCCCGGGACAGGGTTGGGCAATTGGGAGCAGTTCTTC.

The rearrangement joins TRBV21-1 to TRBJ2-1; the table's D call, TRBD2, has no DNA check behind it. TRBV21-1 is tagged as a pseudogene. The CDR3 extends over 20 amino acids. In nucleotides, the CDR3 is TGTGCCAGCAGCAAAGATTCGGAGCCTAGCGGCCAGGGTTCCTACAATGAGCAGTTCTTC. This sequence encodes CASSKDSEPSGQGSYNEQFF.

Only a few counts were recorded for this clonotype. The CDR3 DNA follows: TGCGCCAGCGCGGACGAGCAGTACTTC. It encodes CASADEQYF. The chain joins TRBV4-1 to TRBJ2-7; D remains unclear. The CDR3 sequence is 9 residues long. CDR1 is MGHRA and CDR2 is YSYEKL in the germline V gene. V shed 8 bases and J shed 5 bases, with 4 bases lying between them.

The J gene is TRBJ1-1, the V gene TRBV5-1; 8 bases are a match to TRBD1. This CDR3 has 15 amino acids. The V segment lost 4 bases and the J segment 1 base; nucleotides outside the gene matches: 6. Germline loops: CDR1 SGHRS, CDR2 YFSETQ. The CDR3 spells CASSGLTGGNTEAFF. The DNA for the CDR3 is TGCGCCAGCAGCGGACTAACAGGGGGGAACACTGAAGCTTTCTTT.

In this sample, this clonotype turned up a few times. V is TRBV20-1 and J is TRBJ2-3; 10 nucleotides align to TRBD2. The junction had 11 bases not matched to a gene; V was cut back by 2 bases and J by 15 bases. The CDR3 extends over 13 amino acids. Germline CDR1 DFQATT, CDR2 SNEGSKA (reference sequence). In DNA form, the CDR3 reads TGCAGTGCTAGACTAGCGGGGGACCCACCTTCTTATTTT. It is translated as CSARLAGDPPSYF.

This clonotype has just a few counts. The chain is built from TRBV15 and TRBJ1-6; D possibly corresponds to TRBD1 (6 bases). Looked up from germline, CDR1 is LNHNV and CDR2 is YYDKDF (reference sequence). The CDR3 runs 15 residues. V lost 1 base and J 7 bases, leaving 11 bases between the germline ends. CDR3 nucleotide sequence: TGTGCCACCAGCAGAGGCCCAGGGGTGAATTCACCCCTCCACTTT. Its protein product is CATSRGPGVNSPLHF.

A few counts support this clonotype. The chain carries TRBV6-6 and TRBJ2-1; 7 bases map to TRBD1. In germline, CDR1 is MNHNY, CDR2 SVGAGI (reference sequence). The CDR3 totals 13 residues. J was trimmed by 10 bases and V by 5 bases; bases with no gene match: 8. In DNA form, the CDR3 reads TGTGCCAGCAGTCCCCGGCAGGGGGAGGAGCAGTTCTTC. It codes for CASSPRQGEEQFF.

This clonotype has a count of ten or more. The rearrangement uses TRBV18 and TRBJ2-7, with D tentatively TRBD1 (6 bases). Looked up from germline, CDR1 is KGHSH and CDR2 is LQKENI. V was shortened by 0 bases and J by 0 bases, with 12 bases between the two germline ends. This CDR3 has 16 residues. For the CDR3, the DNA is TGTGCCAGCTCACCACCGAGGTTGGGGGCCTCCTACGAGCAGTACTTC. This sequence encodes CASSPPRLGASYEQYF.